These 31 T cell receptor beta chains were sequenced from one sample in a study of siplizumab effects on memory and regulatory T cells. TCRdb's table, derived via immunoSEQ multiplex PCR, lists solely in-frame clones and lacks some. The sample has tens of thousands of clones, roughly 85% seen once. Material for sequencing was memory CD4+ T cells sorted from blood. The source is a human donor in good health.

The chain joins TRBV7-3 to TRBJ1-1; a weak D match, TRBD1 (6 bases). The CDR3 is 14 amino acids. V lost 6 bases and J lost 0, with 11 bases in between. The V gene's germline CDR1 is SGHTA and CDR2 FQGTGA. Here the CDR3 DNA reads TGTGCCAGCAGGCTAAGGGGGATGAACACTGAAGCTTTCTTT. It specifies CASRLRGMNTEAFF.

This chain connects TRBV6-1 to TRBJ2-1; D is perhaps TRBD2 (6 bases). CDR1 MNHNS and CDR2 SASEGT come from the germline V gene. Between the trimmed V and J ends, which lost 6 bases and 10 bases, there was a span of 19 bases. CDR3 length: 14 amino acids. The CDR3 loop is CASRENWRDGEQFF. The CDR3 DNA reads TGTGCCAGCAGGGAGAATTGGCGGGACGGCGAGCAGTTCTTC.

This chain joins TRBV5-4 and TRBJ1-2, with TRBD1 matching over 10 bases. The CDR3 contains 16 residues. The trim removed 0 bases at V and 7 bases at J, leaving 9 bases unmatched. Germline lookup yields CDR1 SGHNT and CDR2 YYREEE (reference sequence). The CDR3 coding sequence is TGTGCCAGCAGCTTGGGGGGGACAGGGGAGAAACGTGGCTACACCTTC. Translating it yields CASSLGGTGEKRGYTF. The full variable domain, its missing parts supplied by reference TRBV5-4 and TRBJ1-2, is ETGVTQSPTHLIKTRGQQVTLRCSSQSGHNTVSWYQQALGQGPQFIFQYYREEENGRGNFPPRFSGLQFPNYSSELNVNALELDDSALYLCASSLGGTGEKRGYTFGSGTRLTVV.

This clone showed up just a few times. The V call is TRBV9, the J call TRBJ2-3; 9 nucleotides agree with TRBD2. With 4 bases clipped from V and 0 bases from J, the junction kept 3 bases outside the gene matches. The CDR3 contains 15 residues. The V gene's germline CDR1 is SGDLS and CDR2 YYNGEE. CDR3 protein: CASSYSGSSTDTQYF. The CDR3 region has the DNA TGTGCCAGCAGCTATAGCGGGAGTAGCACAGATACGCAGTATTTT.

The genes are TRBV19 and TRBJ2-7; unclear D gene. This CDR3 contains 15 residues. Between the trimmed V and J ends, which lost 3 bases and 0 bases, there was a span of 12 bases. Germline CDR1 LNHDA, CDR2 SQIVND (reference sequence). The CDR3 DNA reads as TGTGCCAGTAGTATCGGCCAAGGGAACTCCTACGAGCAGTACTTC. It yields the protein CASSIGQGNSYEQYF.

The rearrangement links TRBV19 to TRBJ2-5; D call uncertain. In germline, CDR1 is LNHDA, CDR2 SQIVND (reference sequence). Deletions cut 6 bases from V and 3 bases from J, with 5 bases between. This CDR3 has 11 residues. The CDR3 DNA sequence: TGTGCCAGTAGACAGAAAGAGACCCAGTACTTC. Residues: CASRQKETQYF.

This chain connects TRBV5-1 to TRBJ1-6; possible D gene TRBD1, 6 bases. Germline CDR1 is SGHRS and CDR2 is YFSETQ. The CDR3 loop spans 16 amino acids. Trimming took 4 bases from V and 0 from J, leaving 11 bases between them. CDR3 in amino acids: CASSPDSFSYNSPLHF. CDR3 bases: TGCGCCAGCAGCCCGGACAGCTTCTCCTATAATTCACCCCTCCACTTT.

The chain employs TRBV18 and TRBJ2-7, with 9 bases that match TRBD1. V shed 3 bases, J shed 2 bases, and the junction held 5 bases outside the gene matches. This CDR3 is 15 amino acids long. Germline values: CDR1 KGHSH, CDR2 LQKENI. CDR3 amino acids: CASSPGQGRTYEQYF. The DNA for the CDR3 is TGTGCCAGCTCACCCGGACAGGGGCGCACCTACGAGCAGTACTTC.

This clone is a singleton in its sample. V gene TRBV5-1 combines with J gene TRBJ1-1; D perhaps matches TRBD1 (5 bases). The germline V and J ends were trimmed by 2 bases and 5 bases, with 16 bases remaining between them. Looked up from germline, CDR1 is SGHRS and CDR2 is YFSETQ. The CDR3 spans 15 residues. For the CDR3, the DNA is TGCGCCAGCAGCTTCGGGGCAGGGTGGTCGACTGAAGCTTTCTTT. Translating it yields CASSFGAGWSTEAFF.

J is TRBJ2-3 and V is TRBV6-5; 10 nucleotides match TRBD2. CDR1 is MNHEY and CDR2 is SVGAGI in the germline V gene. The CDR3 loop spans 15 amino acids. The junction had 7 bases not matched to a gene; V was cut back by 6 bases and J by 4 bases. CDR3 protein: CASRGTSGTSDTQYF. In DNA, the CDR3 is TGTGCCAGCAGAGGTACTAGCGGGACATCAGATACGCAGTATTTT.

The rearrangement links TRBV14 to TRBJ1-1; unclear D gene. Germline CDR1 SGHDN, CDR2 FVKESK. Trimming left V 0 bases short and J 11 bases short, with 13 bases between. There are 13 residues in the CDR3. The DNA of the CDR3 is TGTGCCAGCAGCCAAGATTTAAGGGTGGGGGCTTTCTTT. It is translated as CASSQDLRVGAFF.

This chain links TRBV18 with TRBJ2-7; TRBD2 agrees at 13 bases. The CDR3 consists of 14 residues. Per germline, CDR1 KGHSH and CDR2 LQKENI. Trimming cost V 3 bases and J 7 bases; bases outside gene matches: 3. CDR3 amino acids: CASSPTSGRAEQYF. CDR3 DNA: TGTGCCAGCTCACCCACTAGCGGGAGGGCGGAGCAGTACTTC. Looking up the rest from reference TRBV18 and TRBJ2-7 gives the full variable domain: NAGVMQNPRHLVRRRGQEARLRCSPMKGHSHVYWYRQLPEEGLKFMVYLQKENIIDESGMPKERFSAEFPKEGPSILRIQQVVRGDSAAYFCASSPTSGRAEQYFGPGTRLTVT.

The gene calls are TRBV14 and TRBJ2-6; unclear D gene. The CDR3 covers 14 residues. Trimming took off 1 base at V and 1 base at J, with 2 bases between the two ends. From germline, CDR1 is SGHDN and CDR2 FVKESK. The CDR3 region is CASSQASGANVLTF. Written as DNA, the CDR3 is TGTGCCAGCAGCCAAGCGTCTGGGGCCAACGTCCTGACTTTC.

To note about this clone: A read error may produce the germline difference seen at one junction end. The chain carries TRBV2 and TRBJ2-2; no reliable D call. Germline CDR1 reads SNHLY; CDR2 reads FYNNEI. This CDR3 has 13 amino acids. The CDR3 loop is CVSSEAPTGELFF. Here the CDR3 DNA reads TGTGTCAGCAGTGAGGCCCCCACCGGGGAGCTGTTTTTT.

The V and J genes are TRBV2 and TRBJ2-2; TRBD1 is a possible D gene (6 bases). The germline gives CDR1 SNHLY, CDR2 FYNNEI. This CDR3 spans 17 amino acids. Trimming took off 5 bases at V and 6 bases at J, with 22 bases between the two ends. CDR3 sequence (DNA): TGTGCCAGCAGTTCGAGACAGGTCGCATTTGGAGCCGGGGAGCTGTTTTTT. This sequence encodes CASSSRQVAFGAGELFF.

The genes are TRBV4-1 and TRBJ2-3, with 9 bases that match TRBD1. After removal of 1 base from V and 4 bases from J, the junction contained 9 bases not matched to a gene. Germline CDR1 and CDR2: MGHRA and YSYEKL. CDR3 length equals 17 residues. CDR3 sequence reads: CASSQVTGGMRADTQYF. In DNA, the CDR3 is TGCGCCAGCAGCCAAGTTACAGGGGGCATGAGGGCAGATACGCAGTATTTT.

The V call is TRBV20-1, the J call TRBJ1-2; D unclear. The V end lost 3 bases, the J end lost 5 bases, and 4 bases lay between the germline ends. Germline assignment: CDR1 DFQATT and CDR2 SNEGSKA (reference sequence). The CDR3 consists of 10 residues. The CDR3 is CSASDYGYTF. For the CDR3, the DNA is TGCAGTGCTAGTGATTATGGCTACACCTTC.

The V gene is TRBV6-5, the J gene TRBJ2-7, with a tentative D call TRBD2 (6 bases). CDR1 is MNHEY and CDR2 is SVGAGI in the germline V gene. The CDR3 is made up of 15 amino acids. Trimming stripped 7 bases from V and 3 bases from J, with 19 bases between. The DNA of the CDR3 is TGTGCCAGCACCCTATATGGTGGGGGGAACTACGAGCAGTACTTC. Its protein product is CASTLYGGGNYEQYF.

This clone was observed once. DNA for the CDR3: TGCGCCAGCTACCGGGACTCGGCCTACGAGCAGTACTTC. Protein sequence: CASYRDSAYEQYF. The J gene is TRBJ2-7, the V gene TRBV5-1; the D gene is possibly TRBD2 (6 bases). Trimming took off 7 bases at V and 2 bases at J, with 13 bases between the two ends. CDR1 is SGHRS and CDR2 is YFSETQ in the germline V gene. This CDR3 spans 13 amino acids.

This clone was found once. V usage is TRBV5-1 and J usage is TRBJ2-5, with D unclear. Germline V lookup: CDR1 SGHRS, CDR2 YFSETQ. V was shortened by 6 bases and J by 3 bases, with 6 bases between the two germline ends. The CDR3 consists of 11 residues. The CDR3 protein is CASMAEETQYF. CDR3 DNA: TGCGCCAGCATGGCGGAAGAGACCCAGTACTTC.

As DNA, the CDR3 is TGCGCCAGCAGCTTGATGGTAGGCTCTGGGGCCAACGTCCTGACTTTC. Translated, it gives CASSLMVGSGANVLTF. The V and J genes are TRBV5-1 and TRBJ2-6; D remains ambiguous. Between the trimmed V and J ends, which lost 1 base and 0 bases, there was a span of 8 bases. CDR1 is SGHRS and CDR2 is YFSETQ in the germline V gene. This CDR3 spans 16 amino acids.

The rearrangement joins TRBV5-1 to TRBJ1-4; no firm D call. Germline CDR1 SGHRS, CDR2 YFSETQ. CDR3 length equals 15 residues. V was pared by 0 bases and J by 6 bases, with 12 bases between. The CDR3 DNA reads as TGCGCCAGCAGCTTGGTGTCAGCCTGGGATGAAAAACTGTTTTTT. Amino acids: CASSLVSAWDEKLFF.

CDR3 in amino acids: CASSVRQGYYGYTF. The CDR3 DNA reads as TGTGCCAGCAGTGTCAGACAGGGGTACTATGGCTACACCTTC. This chain joins TRBV6-5 and TRBJ1-2; 8 bases agree with TRBD1. Trimming removed 5 bases from V and 3 bases from J; junction bases left unmatched: 5. CDR1 and CDR2 from the germline V gene are MNHEY and SVGAGI. This CDR3 is 14 amino acids long.

This sequence joins TRBV7-8 and TRBJ1-3; D is uncertain. Per germline, CDR1 SGHVS and CDR2 FQNEAQ. With 5 bases removed from V and 0 bases from J, the gap between germline ends came to 11 bases. CDR3 length: 15 amino acids. CDR3 loop: CASSLTGFSGNTIYF. For the CDR3, the DNA is TGTGCCAGCAGCCTCACGGGGTTCTCTGGAAACACCATATATTTT.

This clone was seen only once. The chain joins TRBV19 to TRBJ2-2; 16 nucleotides match TRBD2. The CDR3 loop spans 16 amino acids. CDR1 LNHDA and CDR2 SQIVND come from the germline V gene (reference sequence). V shed 6 bases, J shed 4 bases, and the junction held 2 bases outside the gene matches. The chain's CDR3 is CASSGTSGRVTGELFF. In DNA form, the CDR3 reads TGTGCCAGTAGCGGGACTAGCGGGAGGGTCACCGGGGAGCTGTTTTTT.

V gene TRBV5-5 combines with J gene TRBJ1-2, with 7 bases matching TRBD1. The CDR3 consists of 14 residues. CDR1 is SGHKS, CDR2 YYEKEE, per germline (reference sequence). The V gene end was trimmed by 4 bases and the J gene end by 3 bases; junction bases not matched to a gene: 6. CDR3 protein: CASSPHRGDYGYTF. The DNA of the CDR3 is TGTGCCAGCAGCCCTCACAGGGGTGACTATGGCTACACCTTC.

This chain links TRBV5-4 with TRBJ1-2, with 7 bases matching TRBD1. Looked up from germline, CDR1 is SGHNT and CDR2 is YYREEE (reference sequence). This CDR3 is 13 amino acids long. V shed 0 bases and J 10 bases; nucleotides not matched to a gene: 6. Here the CDR3 reads CASSLEYGQVYTF. DNA for the CDR3: TGTGCCAGCAGCTTGGAATACGGACAGGTCTACACCTTC.

The chain joins TRBV2 to TRBJ1-2; D is unresolved. CDR3 size: 13 residues. V shed 8 bases and J shed 2 bases, with 12 bases lying between them. CDR1 and CDR2 from the germline V gene are SNHLY and FYNNEI. The CDR3 reads CASVTQTNYGYTF. Here the CDR3 DNA reads TGTGCCAGCGTCACTCAAACAAACTATGGCTACACCTTC.

The chain joins TRBV6-5 to TRBJ2-3; TRBD1 aligns across 8 bases. The CDR3 is 14 amino acids. Germline V lookup: CDR1 MNHEY, CDR2 SVGAGI. V lost 10 bases, J lost 2 bases, and 8 bases stayed unmatched. The CDR3 DNA sequence: TGTGCCACCCGCGGACAGGGCCTCACAGATACGCAGTATTTT. Amino acid sequence: CATRGQGLTDTQYF.

This clone was seen once. The V and J genes are TRBV30 and TRBJ2-7; D is perhaps TRBD2 (6 bases). Germline V gives CDR1 GTSNPN, CDR2 SVGIG (reference sequence). The CDR3 totals 14 residues. The V and J ends lost 4 bases and 0 bases respectively, with 13 bases between them. The CDR3: CAWTKRGSSYEQYF. The CDR3 DNA follows: TGTGCCTGGACGAAACGGGGGAGCTCCTACGAGCAGTACTTC.

This chain links TRBV6-4 with TRBJ1-2, with D possibly matching TRBD1 (5 bases). Germline lookup yields CDR1 MRHNA and CDR2 SNTAGT. V was clipped by 2 bases and J by 8 bases, with 9 bases between them. This CDR3 has 12 residues. The CDR3 DNA reads TGTGCCAGCAGTGACAGGGGAGGAGGCTACACCTTC. Protein sequence: CASSDRGGGYTF.